Reported below is one T cell receptor beta chain. The sample comes from a study of blood T cell repertoires in COVID-19. On the study more broadly: Samples representing acute and convalescent COVID-19 were sourced from the United States, Italy and Spain.

CDR3 length: 15 amino acids. V was cut by 4 bases and J by 2 bases, with 11 bases left in between. Germline V gene data show CDR1 as SGHVS and CDR2 as FQNEAQ. In the source study's methods: Cell counts per sample came from amplifying reference gene primers. Method: immunoSEQ multiplex PCR; TCRdb's copy keeps in-frame clones and lacks some. The DNA was the basis for D and trimming; V, J and clone size are from that table. The table lists some 95,000 clones, about 90% of them singletons. The material sequenced was peripheral blood. The chain combines TRBV7-8 with TRBJ1-4; no reliable D call. The sequence was obtained from a human donor with active COVID-19. The donor label of this sample is uncertain. The CDR3: CASSSRRFTNEKLFF. CDR3 DNA sequence: TGTGCCAGCAGCTCCAGGAGGTTTACTAATGAAAAACTGTTTTTT.